The rows below give T cell receptor beta chains drawn from one sample of a study of cytomegalovirus exposure and HLA in healthy donors. Sequenced by immunoSEQ multiplex PCR; TCRdb stores in-frame clones only, minus some. This sample yields about 56,000 clones, of which about 86% are seen a single time; over 1.5% belongs to the top ten. The sample was PBMCs. The receptors stem from a man in his forties in good health and CMV-seronegative. Each CDR3 is given with its conserved first and last residue. The D gene is left open where the match is weak. Some rows mark clone size as missing; the rest say once, few, many or name a class of expanded clone.

abundance: NA; d_gene: TRBD1; v_gene: TRBV15; j_gene: TRBJ1-4; CDR3aa: CATSREQGARGEKLFF; CDR3nt: TGTGCCACCAGCAGAGAGCAGGGGGCTCGGGGAGAAAAACTGTTTTTT
abundance: NA; d_gene: NA; v_gene: TRBV6-1; j_gene: TRBJ2-2; CDR3aa: CASSEVVRGGTNTGELFF; CDR3nt: TGTGCCAGCAGTGAAGTAGTTAGGGGGGGGACGAACACCGGGGAGCTGTTTTTT
abundance: NA; d_gene: NA; v_gene: TRBV7-9; j_gene: TRBJ2-5; CDR3aa: CASSWGGVETQYF; CDR3nt: TGTGCCAGCAGTTGGGGGGGCGTAGAGACCCAGTACTTC
abundance: NA; d_gene: NA; v_gene: TRBV29-1; j_gene: TRBJ2-7; CDR3aa: CSVVGSDSLSSYEQYF; CDR3nt: TGCAGCGTTGTCGGTTCGGACAGTTTGAGCTCCTACGAGCAGTACTTC
abundance: NA; d_gene: NA; v_gene: TRBV27; j_gene: TRBJ2-7; CDR3aa: CASSSFSGSTYEQYF; CDR3nt: TGTGCCAGCAGTTCGTTTTCGGGATCCACCTACGAGCAGTACTTC
abundance: NA; d_gene: NA; v_gene: TRBV5-4; j_gene: TRBJ1-1; CDR3aa: CASSSIQDTNTEAFF; CDR3nt: TGTGCCAGCAGCTCCATACAGGACACGAACACTGAAGCTTTCTTT
abundance: NA; d_gene: NA; v_gene: TRBV30; j_gene: TRBJ1-4; CDR3aa: CAWSVRGIWEKLFF; CDR3nt: TGTGCCTGGAGTGTACGGGGGATATGGGAAAAACTGTTTTTT
abundance: NA; d_gene: TRBD1; v_gene: TRBV27; j_gene: TRBJ1-6; CDR3aa: CASRARAGQGNYNSPLHF; CDR3nt: TGTGCCAGCAGGGCCAGAGCGGGACAGGGCAACTATAATTCACCCCTCCACTTT
abundance: NA; d_gene: TRBD1; v_gene: TRBV7-6; j_gene: TRBJ2-2; CDR3aa: CASSPRQGALTGELFF; CDR3nt: TGTGCCAGCAGCCCGCGACAGGGGGCATTAACCGGGGAGCTGTTTTTT
abundance: once; d_gene: TRBD2; v_gene: TRBV28; j_gene: TRBJ2-7; CDR3aa: CASSLGLAGGSCYF; CDR3nt: TGTGCCAGCAGTTTAGGACTAGCGGGGGGAAGCTGTTACTTC
abundance: NA; d_gene: TRBD2; v_gene: TRBV5-8; j_gene: TRBJ2-3; CDR3aa: CASSAGTSGAGTDTQYF; CDR3nt: TGTGCCAGCAGCGCCGGGACTAGCGGAGCAGGCACAGATACGCAGTATTTT
abundance: NA; d_gene: TRBD1; v_gene: TRBV7-6; j_gene: TRBJ2-2; CDR3aa: CASSLGGQGTVGELFF; CDR3nt: TGTGCCAGCAGCTTAGGGGGACAGGGGACGGTCGGGGAGCTGTTTTTT
abundance: NA; d_gene: NA; v_gene: TRBV25-1; j_gene: TRBJ2-5; CDR3aa: CASEDNGGTQYF; CDR3nt: TGTGCCAGCGAGGACAATGGCGGGACCCAGTACTTC
abundance: NA; d_gene: NA; v_gene: TRBV6-1; j_gene: TRBJ1-3; CDR3aa: CASSEGGDGGNTIYF; CDR3nt: TGTGCCAGCAGTGAAGGGGGGGACGGAGGAAACACCATATATTTT
abundance: NA; d_gene: TRBD1; v_gene: TRBV30; j_gene: TRBJ1-4; CDR3aa: CAWENRGGEKLFF; CDR3nt: TGTGCCTGGGAGAACAGGGGTGGGGAAAAACTGTTTTTT